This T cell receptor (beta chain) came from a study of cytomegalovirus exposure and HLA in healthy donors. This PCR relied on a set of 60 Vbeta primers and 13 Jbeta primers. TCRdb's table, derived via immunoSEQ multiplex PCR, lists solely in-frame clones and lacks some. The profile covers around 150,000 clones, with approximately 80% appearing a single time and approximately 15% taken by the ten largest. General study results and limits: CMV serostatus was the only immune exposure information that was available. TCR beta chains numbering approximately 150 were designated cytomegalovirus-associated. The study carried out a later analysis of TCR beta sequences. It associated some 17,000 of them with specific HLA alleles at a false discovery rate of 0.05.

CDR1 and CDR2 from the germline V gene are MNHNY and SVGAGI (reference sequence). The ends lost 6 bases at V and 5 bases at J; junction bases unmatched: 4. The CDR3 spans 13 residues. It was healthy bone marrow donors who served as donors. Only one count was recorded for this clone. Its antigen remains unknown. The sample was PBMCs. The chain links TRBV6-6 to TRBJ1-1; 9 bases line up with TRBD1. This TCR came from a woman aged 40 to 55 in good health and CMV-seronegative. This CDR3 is CASRTGGKTEAFF. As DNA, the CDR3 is TGTGCCAGCAGAACAGGGGGCAAGACTGAAGCTTTCTTT.